This T cell receptor beta chain originates from a study of T cells in Graves' hyperthyroidism and ophthalmopathy (dated by TCRdb to the late 2010s). Study-wide context: Peripheral blood was sampled at the time of initial diagnosis, prior to any treatment. To identify TCR V-J signatures that set the groups apart, the researchers used a discovery cohort of 100 patients, made up of under 50 with Graves' ophthalmopathy and 55 to 65 with stable Graves' hyperthyroidism. Whether ophthalmopathy could be predicted prospectively was tested in an independent validation cohort made up of under 20 hyperthyroidism patients plus 17 patients who later progressed to ophthalmopathy. The 100 discovery patients were divided at random into training and test sets in a 7:3 ratio. In addition, the study compared T-cell repertoires in thyroid tissue and in blood from five to seven Graves' hyperthyroidism patients. Once sampling was done, hyperthyroidism patients were given methimazole at a starting dose of 30 mg daily, whereas ophthalmopathy patients were given high-dose intravenous methylprednisolone. According to the paper, TCR Vbeta CDR3 sequencing was carried out on 135 peripheral blood samples, which came from 40 to 45 ophthalmopathy, 80 or so hyperthyroidism and about 17 progressor patients.

The CDR3, cysteine through phenylalanine, is 13 amino acids long. Just the 39-base CDR3 DNA is kept, in frame starting at base 1. V is reduced by 5 bases and J by 4 bases, leaving a spacing of 11 bases between them. From the germline V gene (reference sequence), CDR1 is LNHDA and CDR2 is SQIVND. Amplification of TCR beta CDR3 regions was carried out from RNA transcripts. For the first round of RT-PCR on the TCR CDR3, the HTBI primer set was used together with the Qiagen OneStep RT-PCR kit. Libraries were constructed in a second round of multiplex PCR, after which size selection and purification were carried out. Libraries were sequenced paired-end with 100 bp reads on an Illumina HiSeq2000. The published analysis was carried out like this. Raw data were processed with SOAPnuke, discarding reads with adapters, uncalled bases, mean Phred below 15, or no exact constant-primer or identifier match. COPE v1.2.5 was used to merge high-quality paired reads, and clonotypes were defined as unique nucleotide sequences. MiTCR v1.1 was used to align the clonotypes against IMGT TRBV, TRBD and TRBJ reference segments. The analysis was restricted to V-J combinations with a frequency above 0.0001, which together covered over 99% of the repertoires. The TCS score was defined as F50 (clonal expansion) divided by E x V (chaos), with BLOSUM62-based TCRdist calculated between CDR3 peptides within each V-J. Welch's t-statistics and random forest reduced fewer than 550 V-J features to 10 to 15, which were used in a naive Bayes classifier (R e1071). TCRdb reworked the public reads: Q25 trimming with fastp, MiXCR clone assembly, productive beta chains retained. Entries are consolidated by CDR3 protein sequence, retaining the most common genes and DNA. These V and J calls are TCRdb output, not the study's own analysis. The sample table lists around 570,000 distinct CDR3 sequences, just under 20% of them with a count of one. Jointly, the top ten make up approximately 50% of the sample.

Ophthalmopathy patients had moderately to severely active disease, with a Clinical Activity Score of 3 or more, a NOSPECS grade of 4 or more, and a disease duration of less than 3 months. Patients with uncontrolled infections, other autoimmune diseases, pregnancy or lactation were excluded. Diagnoses were based on clinical symptoms, serum thyroxine and TRAb, thyroid ultrasound and orbital computed tomography. Ficoll-Paque density gradient centrifugation was used to isolate PBMCs from about 10 ml of fresh peripheral blood. Total RNA was extracted using Trizol reagent, and RNA quality was assessed on an Agilent 2100 Bioanalyzer. Overall results and qualifications from the work: In validation, the model predicted progression to ophthalmopathy with roughly 66% sensitivity and approximately 78% specificity, a median of about 6 months before onset. Blood samples also contained most of the expanded thyroid clonotypes (frequency above 0.001), which suggests that blood repertoires may reflect thyroid immune responses. A 13 V-J signature model separated ophthalmopathy from stable hyperthyroidism, with around 91% sensitivity and 81.08% specificity in cross-validation and 80%/75% in testing. No statistical method was used to set the sample size in advance, and investigators knew the group allocation.

Only a few counts were recorded for this clonotype. Its recognized antigen is unknown. No much larger clone is present one base from it, and per-base qualities are unavailable. The sequence links TRBV19 to TRBJ1-2, with no reliable assignment of the D segment. Input material: blood. The sequence came from a man aged 35-49 years with Graves' ophthalmopathy. The DNA reads TGTGCCAGTAGTGGTCAGGCGGGCTATGGCTACACCTTC. The translation is CASSGQAGYGYTF. Reference TRBV19 and TRBJ1-2 proteins supply the regions before and after the CDR3; the full variable domain is: DGGITQSPKYLFRKEGQNVTLSCEQNLNHDAMYWYRQDPGQGLRLIYYSQIVNDFQKGDIAEGYSVSREKKESFPLTVTSAQKNPTAFYLCASSGQAGYGYTFGSGTRLTVV.